The clone carrying this T cell receptor (beta chain) has just a few counts. The sample comes from a study of T-cell reconstitution after alpha-beta-depleted transplantation in children. Unique molecular identifiers were built into the TCRbeta library. TCRdb fed the PCR reads into MiXCR, producing one record per CDR3 protein. Counted here are around 530,000 distinct CDR3 sequences, approximately 29% occurring once; the ten biggest clones make up 2.4%. V dropped 2 bases and J dropped 1 base, with 8 bases sitting between them. This CDR3 contains 14 residues. The receptor comes from a human donor who donated a stem cell graft to a child with aplastic anemia. Sequencing used PBMCs from the stem cell graft donor, obtained from the stem cell graft. The genes are TRBV12-3 or TRBV12-4 and TRBJ2-5; no clear D gene. As DNA, the CDR3 is TGTGCCAGCAGTTTAACTAATTCCCAAGAGACCCAGTACTTC. This codes for CASSLTNSQETQYF.